There are many counts of the clone carrying this TCR beta chain. As yet, its antigen is unknown. This sample stems from a study of metastatic and nonmetastatic thyroid tumors. Overall study: Repertoire comparison spanned blood and tumor or nodule tissue of malignant and benign thyroid patients.

All patients were treatment-naive before thyroid surgery. Original analysis: A distant-metastasis classifier for papillary thyroid cancer was built using CDR3 differences across clinicopathological groups. With MiXCR, TCRdb reprocessed the PCR reads. The V and J calls were determined by TCRdb, not by the authors. The table has more than 50,000 clones, 20% seen once. CDR1 is DFQATT, CDR2 SNEGSKA, per germline (reference sequence). The V end was cut by 0 bases, the J end by 9 bases, with 15 bases between. The CDR3 covers 13 residues. The study's findings and limits: Significantly greater TCR beta diversity was reportedly found in malignant thyroid tumors than in benign nodules (in blood and tumor).

Sequencing used blood. The sequence was collected from a female donor with papillary thyroid cancer or a benign thyroid nodule (not recorded which). Some clones in this sample may be carry-over from other donors' samples. The rearrangement links TRBV20-1 to TRBJ2-7; D may be TRBD2 (6 bases). The CDR3 DNA reads as TGCAGTGCTAGAGAGACTAGTCTGCCCGGGCAGTACTTC. The encoded protein is CSARETSLPGQYF.